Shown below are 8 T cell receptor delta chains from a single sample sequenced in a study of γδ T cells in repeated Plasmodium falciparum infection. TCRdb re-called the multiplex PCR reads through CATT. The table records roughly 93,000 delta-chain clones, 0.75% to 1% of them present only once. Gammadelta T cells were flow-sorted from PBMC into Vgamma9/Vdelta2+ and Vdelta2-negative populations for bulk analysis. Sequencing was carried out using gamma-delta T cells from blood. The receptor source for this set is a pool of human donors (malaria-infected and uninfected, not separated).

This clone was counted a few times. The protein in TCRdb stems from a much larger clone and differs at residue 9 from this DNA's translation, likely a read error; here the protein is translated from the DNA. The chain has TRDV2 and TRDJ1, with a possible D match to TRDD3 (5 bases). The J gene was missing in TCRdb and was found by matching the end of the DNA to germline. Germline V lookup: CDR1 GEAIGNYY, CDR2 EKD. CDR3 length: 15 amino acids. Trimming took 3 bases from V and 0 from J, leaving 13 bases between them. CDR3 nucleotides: TGTGCCTGTGACGGGATTACTGAACACACCGATAAACTCATCTTT. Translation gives CACDGITEHTDKLIF.

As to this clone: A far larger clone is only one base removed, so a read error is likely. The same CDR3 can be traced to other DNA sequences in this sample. CDR3 DNA: TGTGCCTGTGACACTGTTACTGGGGGATACTCGGGGTACACCGATAAACTCATCTTC. Encoded protein: CACDTVTGGYSGYTDKLIF. V gene TRDV2 was called; the J gene was not; TRDD3 was called by the table and not checked on the DNA. CDR3 length equals 19 residues. Germline V gives CDR1 GEAIGNYY, CDR2 EKD.

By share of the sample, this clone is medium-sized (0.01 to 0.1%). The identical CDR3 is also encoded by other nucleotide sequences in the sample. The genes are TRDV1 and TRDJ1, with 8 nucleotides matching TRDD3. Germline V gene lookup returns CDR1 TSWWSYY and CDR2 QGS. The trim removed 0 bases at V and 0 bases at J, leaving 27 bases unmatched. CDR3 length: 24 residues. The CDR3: CALGELGINFRNSWGSTYTDKLIF. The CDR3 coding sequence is TGTGCTCTTGGGGAACTAGGTATAAATTTCCGGAACTCCTGGGGGAGTACGTACACCGATAAACTCATCTTT.

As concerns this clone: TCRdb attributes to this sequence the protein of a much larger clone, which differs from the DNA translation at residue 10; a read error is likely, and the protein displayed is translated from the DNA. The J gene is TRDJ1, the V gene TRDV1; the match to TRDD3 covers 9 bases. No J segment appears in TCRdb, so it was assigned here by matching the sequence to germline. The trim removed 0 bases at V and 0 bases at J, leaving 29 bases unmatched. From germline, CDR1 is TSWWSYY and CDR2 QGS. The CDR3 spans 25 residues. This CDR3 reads CALGELYPTSYPPGDTPKYTDKLIF. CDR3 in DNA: TGTGCTCTTGGGGAACTCTATCCTACGTCTTACCCCCCGGGGGATACTCCAAAATACACCGATAAACTCATCTTT.

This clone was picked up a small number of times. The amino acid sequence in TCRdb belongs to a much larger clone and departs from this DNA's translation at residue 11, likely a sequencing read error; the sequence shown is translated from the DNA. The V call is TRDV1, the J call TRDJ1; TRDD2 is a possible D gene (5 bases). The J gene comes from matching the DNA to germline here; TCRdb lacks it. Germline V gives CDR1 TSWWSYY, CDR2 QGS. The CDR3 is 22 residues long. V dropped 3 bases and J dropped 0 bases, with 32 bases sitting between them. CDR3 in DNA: TGTGCTCTTGGGGATGCTCTTCCCGCGAAAGATCGGTACCCCCAGTACACCGATAAACTCATCTTT. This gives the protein CALGDALPAKDRYPQYTDKLIF.

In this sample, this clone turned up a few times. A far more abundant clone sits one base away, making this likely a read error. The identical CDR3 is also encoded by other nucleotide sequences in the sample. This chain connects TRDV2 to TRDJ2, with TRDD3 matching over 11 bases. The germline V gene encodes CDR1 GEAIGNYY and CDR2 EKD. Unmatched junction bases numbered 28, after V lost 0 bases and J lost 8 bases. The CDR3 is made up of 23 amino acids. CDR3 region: CACDTVKGFEIMGDTRRTAQLFF. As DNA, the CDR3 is TGTGCCTGTGACACCGTAAAAGGATTCGAAATAATGGGGGATACGCGTAGGACGGCACAACTCTTCTTT.

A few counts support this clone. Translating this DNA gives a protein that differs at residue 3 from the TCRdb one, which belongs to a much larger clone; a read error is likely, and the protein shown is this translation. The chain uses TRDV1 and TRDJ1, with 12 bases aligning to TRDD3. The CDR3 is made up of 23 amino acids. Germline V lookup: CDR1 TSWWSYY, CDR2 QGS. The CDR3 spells CAIGGGFLTLNWGIPGYTDKLIF. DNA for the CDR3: TGTGCTATTGGGGGGGGCTTCCTTACACTTAACTGGGGGATACCCGGGTACACCGATAAACTCATCTTT.

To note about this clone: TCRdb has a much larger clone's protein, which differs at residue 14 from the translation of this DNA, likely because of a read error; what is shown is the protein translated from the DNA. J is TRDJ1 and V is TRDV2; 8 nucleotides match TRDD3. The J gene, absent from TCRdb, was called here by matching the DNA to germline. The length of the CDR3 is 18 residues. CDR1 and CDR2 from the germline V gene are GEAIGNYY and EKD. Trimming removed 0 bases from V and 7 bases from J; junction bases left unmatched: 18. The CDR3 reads CACDTVAGIRPRAGKLIF. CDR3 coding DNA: TGTGCCTGTGACACCGTTGCTGGGATACGCCCCCGAGCCGGTAAACTCATCTTT.